A single TCR beta chain is shown here with its context. Its antigen is unknown. Sequencing was performed with immunoSEQ multiplex PCR; in TCRdb, only in-frame clones are kept and a portion is missing. This sample has tens of thousands of clones, with roughly 86% found just once. The record originates from a study of T cell responses to AZD1222 COVID-19 vaccine. Study results and limitations: Donors were largely white British and mainly female; clonal diversity was possibly underestimated. Regions left unmutated in variants are reportedly the target of nearly half of spike-specific TCRs. Just five or six AZD1222 recipients were seropositive at baseline. Spike as a whole was targeted by vaccine-associated CD4 TCRs, dominant at 160-218 and 743-854.

V shed 4 bases and J shed 5 bases, with 15 bases lying between them. Germline V gives CDR1 SGHDT, CDR2 YYEEEE. The CDR3 has 14 residues. The chain uses TRBV5-6 and TRBJ2-5; a weak D match, TRBD1 (5 bases). This receptor was obtained from an adult in good health. Source: peripheral blood, taken on day 0 of MenACWY control vaccination. The CDR3 nucleotides are TGTGCCAGCAGCGTCAGGGTATTTGGGGAGACCCAGTACTTC. Translation gives CASSVRVFGETQYF.